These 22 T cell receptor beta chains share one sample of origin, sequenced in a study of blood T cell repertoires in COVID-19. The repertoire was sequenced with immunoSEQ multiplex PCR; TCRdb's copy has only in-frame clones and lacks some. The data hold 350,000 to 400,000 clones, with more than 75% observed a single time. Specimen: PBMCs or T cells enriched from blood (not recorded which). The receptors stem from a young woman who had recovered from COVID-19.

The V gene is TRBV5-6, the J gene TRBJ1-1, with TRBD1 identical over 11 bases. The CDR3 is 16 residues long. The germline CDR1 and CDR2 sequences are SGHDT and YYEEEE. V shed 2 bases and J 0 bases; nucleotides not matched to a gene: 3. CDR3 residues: CASSFGTGGMNTEAFF. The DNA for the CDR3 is TGTGCCAGCAGCTTTGGGACAGGGGGAATGAACACTGAAGCTTTCTTT.

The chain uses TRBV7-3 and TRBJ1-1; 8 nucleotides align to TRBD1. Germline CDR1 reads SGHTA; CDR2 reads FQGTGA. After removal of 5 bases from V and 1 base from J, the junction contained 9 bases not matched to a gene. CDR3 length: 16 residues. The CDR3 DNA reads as TGTGCCAGCAGCGGATTGACAGGGGTTAGGAACACTGAAGCTTTCTTT. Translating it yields CASSGLTGVRNTEAFF.

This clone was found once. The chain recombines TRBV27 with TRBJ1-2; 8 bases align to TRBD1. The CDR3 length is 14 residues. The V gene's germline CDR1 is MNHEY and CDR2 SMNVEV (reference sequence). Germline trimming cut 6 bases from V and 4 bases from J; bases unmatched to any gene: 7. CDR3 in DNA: TGTGCCAGCAGGCCCGGACAGGGTCTCTATGGCTACACCTTC. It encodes CASRPGQGLYGYTF.

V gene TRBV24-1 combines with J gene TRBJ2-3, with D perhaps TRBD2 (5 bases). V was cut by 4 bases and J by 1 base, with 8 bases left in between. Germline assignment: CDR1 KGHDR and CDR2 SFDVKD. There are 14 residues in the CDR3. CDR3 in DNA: TGTGCCACCAGTGAATTCGGGGGCACAGATACGCAGTATTTT. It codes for CATSEFGGTDTQYF.

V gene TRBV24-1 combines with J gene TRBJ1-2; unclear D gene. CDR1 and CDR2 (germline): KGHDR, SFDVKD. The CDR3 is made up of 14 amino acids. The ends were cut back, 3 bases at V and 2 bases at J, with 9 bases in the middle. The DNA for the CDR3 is TGTGCCACCAGTGATGTAACGCGGAACTATGGCTACACCTTC. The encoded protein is CATSDVTRNYGYTF.

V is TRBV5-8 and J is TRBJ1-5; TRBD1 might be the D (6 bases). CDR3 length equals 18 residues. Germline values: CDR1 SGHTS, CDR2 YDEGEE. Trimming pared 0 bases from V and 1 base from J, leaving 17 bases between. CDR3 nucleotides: TGTGCCAGCAGCTTGGGGCGACAGGTTATTTTGAGCAATCAGCCCCAGCATTTT. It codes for CASSLGRQVILSNQPQHF. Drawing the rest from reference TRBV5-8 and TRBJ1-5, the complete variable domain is EAGVTQSPTHLIKTRGQQATLRCSPISGHTSVYWYQQALGLGLQFLLWYDEGEERNRGNFPPRFSGRQFPNYSSELNVNALELEDSALYLCASSLGRQVILSNQPQHFGDGTRLSIL.

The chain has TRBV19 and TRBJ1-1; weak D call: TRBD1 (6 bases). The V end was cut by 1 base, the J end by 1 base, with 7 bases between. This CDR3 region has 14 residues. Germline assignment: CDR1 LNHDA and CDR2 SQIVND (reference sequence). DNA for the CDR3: TGTGCCAGTAGTATAGGACAGGCGAACACTGAAGCTTTCTTT. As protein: CASSIGQANTEAFF.

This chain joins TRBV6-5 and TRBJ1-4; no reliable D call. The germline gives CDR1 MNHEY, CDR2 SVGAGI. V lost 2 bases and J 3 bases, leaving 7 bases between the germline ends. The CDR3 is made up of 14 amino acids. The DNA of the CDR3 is TGTGCCAGCAGTTACGCCCGGGCTAATGAAAAACTGTTTTTT. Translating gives CASSYARANEKLFF.

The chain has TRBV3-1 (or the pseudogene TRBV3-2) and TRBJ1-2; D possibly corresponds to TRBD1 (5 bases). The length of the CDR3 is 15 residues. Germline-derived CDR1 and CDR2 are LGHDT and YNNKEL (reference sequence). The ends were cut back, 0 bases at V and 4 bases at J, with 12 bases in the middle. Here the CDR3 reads CASSQDQTDLYGYTF. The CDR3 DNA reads TGTGCCAGCAGCCAAGATCAGACAGACCTCTATGGCTACACCTTC.

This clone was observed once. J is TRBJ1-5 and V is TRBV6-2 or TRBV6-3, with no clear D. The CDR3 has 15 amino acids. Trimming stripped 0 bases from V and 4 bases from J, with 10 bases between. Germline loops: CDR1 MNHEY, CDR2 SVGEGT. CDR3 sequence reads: CASSYSSRGNQPQHF. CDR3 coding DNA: TGTGCCAGCAGTTACTCGAGCCGGGGAAATCAGCCCCAGCATTTT.

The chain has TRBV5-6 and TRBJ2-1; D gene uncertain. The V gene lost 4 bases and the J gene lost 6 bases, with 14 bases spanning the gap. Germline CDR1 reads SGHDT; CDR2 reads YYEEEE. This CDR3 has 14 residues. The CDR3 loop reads CASSPFLSPNEQFF. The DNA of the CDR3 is TGTGCCAGCAGCCCTTTCCTCTCCCCCAATGAGCAGTTCTTC.

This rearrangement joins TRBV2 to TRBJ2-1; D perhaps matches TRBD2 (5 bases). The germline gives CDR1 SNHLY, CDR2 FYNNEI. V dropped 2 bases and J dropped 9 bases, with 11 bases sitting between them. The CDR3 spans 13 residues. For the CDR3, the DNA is TGTGCCAGCAGTGAAAGGAGGAATACTGAGCAGTTCTTC. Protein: CASSERRNTEQFF.

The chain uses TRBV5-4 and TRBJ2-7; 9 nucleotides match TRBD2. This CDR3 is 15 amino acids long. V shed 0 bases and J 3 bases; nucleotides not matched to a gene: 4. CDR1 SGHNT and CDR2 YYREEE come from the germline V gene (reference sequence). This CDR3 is CASSLGLAEGYEQYF. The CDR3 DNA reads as TGTGCCAGCAGCTTGGGACTAGCGGAGGGCTACGAGCAGTACTTC.

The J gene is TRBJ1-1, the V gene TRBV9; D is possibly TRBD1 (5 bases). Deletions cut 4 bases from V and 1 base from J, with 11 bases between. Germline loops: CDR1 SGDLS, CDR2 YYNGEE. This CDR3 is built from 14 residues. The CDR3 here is CASSPLQGNTEAFF. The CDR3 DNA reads TGTGCCAGCAGCCCCCTCCAGGGGAACACTGAAGCTTTCTTT.

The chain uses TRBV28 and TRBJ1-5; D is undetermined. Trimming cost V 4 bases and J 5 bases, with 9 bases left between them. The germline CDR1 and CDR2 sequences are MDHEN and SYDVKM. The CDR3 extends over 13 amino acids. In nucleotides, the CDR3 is TGTGCCAGCAGTTATCTCCCCTATCAGCCCCAGCATTTT. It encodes CASSYLPYQPQHF. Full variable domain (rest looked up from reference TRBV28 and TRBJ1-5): DVKVTQSSRYLVKRTGEKVFLECVQDMDHENMFWYRQDPGLGLRLIYFSYDVKMKEKGDIPEGYSVSREKKERFSLILESASTNQTSMYLCASSYLPYQPQHFGDGTRLSIL.

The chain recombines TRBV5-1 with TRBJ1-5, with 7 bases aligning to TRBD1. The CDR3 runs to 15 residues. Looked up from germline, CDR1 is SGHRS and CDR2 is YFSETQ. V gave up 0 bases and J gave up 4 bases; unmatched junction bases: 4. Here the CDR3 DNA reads TGCGCCAGCAGCTTGGGGACAGGAATTAATCAGCCCCAGCATTTT. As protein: CASSLGTGINQPQHF.

The DNA for the CDR3 is TGCGCCAGCAGCGCTTTTAGCGGGGGGGCCGGAGATACGCAGTATTTT. This encodes CASSAFSGGAGDTQYF. The gene calls are TRBV5-1 and TRBJ2-3, with 11 bases aligning to TRBD2. This CDR3 has 16 amino acids. The V and J ends lost 4 bases and 5 bases, in that order; junction bases with no gene match: 9. Germline CDR1 is SGHRS and CDR2 is YFSETQ.

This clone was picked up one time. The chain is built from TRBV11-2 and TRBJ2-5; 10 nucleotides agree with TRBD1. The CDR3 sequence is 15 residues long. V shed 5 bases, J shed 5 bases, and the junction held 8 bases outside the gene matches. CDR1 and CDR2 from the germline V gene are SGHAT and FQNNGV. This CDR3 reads CASSPDRGLWETQYF. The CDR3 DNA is TGTGCCAGCAGCCCCGACAGGGGGCTATGGGAGACCCAGTACTTC.

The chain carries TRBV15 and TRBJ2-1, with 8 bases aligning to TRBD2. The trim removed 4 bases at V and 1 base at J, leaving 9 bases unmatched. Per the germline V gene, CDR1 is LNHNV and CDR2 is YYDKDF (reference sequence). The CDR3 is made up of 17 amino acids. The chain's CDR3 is CATSTRYSGVSYNEQFF. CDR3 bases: TGTGCCACCAGCACTCGCTATAGCGGGGTTTCCTACAATGAGCAGTTCTTC.

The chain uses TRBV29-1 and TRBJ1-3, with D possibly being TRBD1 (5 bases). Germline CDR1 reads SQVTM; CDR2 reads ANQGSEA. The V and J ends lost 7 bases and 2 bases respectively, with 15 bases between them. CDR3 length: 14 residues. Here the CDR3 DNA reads TGCAGCGCCCGGGGGGGGGAAGCTGGAAACACCATATATTTT. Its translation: CSARGGEAGNTIYF.

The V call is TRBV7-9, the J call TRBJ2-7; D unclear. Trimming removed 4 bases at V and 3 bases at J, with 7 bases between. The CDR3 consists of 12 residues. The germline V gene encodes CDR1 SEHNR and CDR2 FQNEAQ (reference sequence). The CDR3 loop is CASSSHSYEQYF. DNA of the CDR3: TGTGCCAGCAGCTCGCACAGCTACGAGCAGTACTTC.

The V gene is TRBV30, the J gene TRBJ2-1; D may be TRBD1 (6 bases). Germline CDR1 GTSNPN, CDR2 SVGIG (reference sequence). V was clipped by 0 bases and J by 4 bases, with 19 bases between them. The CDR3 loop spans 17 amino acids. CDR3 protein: CAWSVGPSFGQYNEQFF. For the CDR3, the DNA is TGTGCCTGGAGTGTAGGTCCCTCTTTTGGACAGTACAATGAGCAGTTCTTC. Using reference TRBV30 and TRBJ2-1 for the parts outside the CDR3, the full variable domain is SQTIHQWPATLVQPVGSPLSLECTVEGTSNPNLYWYRQAAGRGLQLLFYSVGIGQISSEVPQNLSASRPQDRQFILSSKKLLLSDSGFYLCAWSVGPSFGQYNEQFFGPGTRLTVL.